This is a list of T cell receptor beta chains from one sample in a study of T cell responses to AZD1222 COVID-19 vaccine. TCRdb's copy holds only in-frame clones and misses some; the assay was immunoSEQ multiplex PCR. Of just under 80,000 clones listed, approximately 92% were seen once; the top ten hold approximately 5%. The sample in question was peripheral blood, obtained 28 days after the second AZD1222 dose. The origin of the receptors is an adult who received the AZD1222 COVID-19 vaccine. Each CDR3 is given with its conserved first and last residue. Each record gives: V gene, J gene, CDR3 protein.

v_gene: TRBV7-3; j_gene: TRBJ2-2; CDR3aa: CASSLIAAGELFF
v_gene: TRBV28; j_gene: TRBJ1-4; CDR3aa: CASSQQPYRGRGEKLFF
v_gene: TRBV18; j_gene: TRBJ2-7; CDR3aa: CASSPRGQGAAEEYEQYF
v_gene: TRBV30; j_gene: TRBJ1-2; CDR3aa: CAWNLGAYGYTF
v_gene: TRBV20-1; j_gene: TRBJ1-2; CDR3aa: CSASIDYGYTF
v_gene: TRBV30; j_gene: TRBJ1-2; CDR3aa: CAWSVGQMGGGYTF
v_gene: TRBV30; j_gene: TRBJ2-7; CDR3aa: CAWGDRSDYEQYF
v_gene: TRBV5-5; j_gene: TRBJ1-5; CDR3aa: CASSRDVDNQPQHF
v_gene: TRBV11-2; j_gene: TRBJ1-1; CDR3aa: CASSSNRVNTEAFF
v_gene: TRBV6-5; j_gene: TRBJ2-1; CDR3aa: CASRLDREYNEQFF
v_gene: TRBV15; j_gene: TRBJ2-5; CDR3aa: CATSHTGGETQYF
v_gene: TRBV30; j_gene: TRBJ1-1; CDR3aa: CAWSEGQGGVNTEAFF
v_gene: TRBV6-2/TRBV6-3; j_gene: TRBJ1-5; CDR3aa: CASSYTDSRSNQPQHF
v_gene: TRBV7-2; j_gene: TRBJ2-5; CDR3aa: CASSLGLYQETQYF
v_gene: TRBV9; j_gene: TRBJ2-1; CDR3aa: CASSVVGGINEQFF
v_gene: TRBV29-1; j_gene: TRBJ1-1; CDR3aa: CSGRVNSRGAFF
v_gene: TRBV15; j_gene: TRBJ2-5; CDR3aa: CATSMDNQETQYF
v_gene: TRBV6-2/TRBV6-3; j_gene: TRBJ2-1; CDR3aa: CASSYSRISSYNEQFF
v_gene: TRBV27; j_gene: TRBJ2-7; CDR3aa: CASSLGRDYEQYF
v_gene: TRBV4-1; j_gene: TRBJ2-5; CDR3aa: CASSQELAGQETQYF
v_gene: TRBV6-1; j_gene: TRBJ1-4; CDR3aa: CASSEVKGRYEKLFF
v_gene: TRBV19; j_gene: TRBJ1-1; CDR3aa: CASSVSGTGNTEAFF
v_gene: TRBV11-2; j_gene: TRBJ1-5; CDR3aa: CASSGGRGAQQPQHF
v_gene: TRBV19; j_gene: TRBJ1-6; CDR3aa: CASSRTGTGGSPLHF
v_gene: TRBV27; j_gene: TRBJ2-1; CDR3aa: CASSSIPGSRSYNEQFF
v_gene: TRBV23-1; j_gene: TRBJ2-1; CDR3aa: CASSSPGLSPSYNEQFF
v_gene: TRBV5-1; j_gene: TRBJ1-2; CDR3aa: CASSLGDPGLTGYTF
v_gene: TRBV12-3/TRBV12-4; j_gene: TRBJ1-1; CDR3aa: CASSSGGTEAFF
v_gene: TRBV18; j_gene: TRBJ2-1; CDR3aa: CASSPGQANEQFF
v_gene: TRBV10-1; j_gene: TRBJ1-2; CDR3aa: CASSDTGGIGYTF
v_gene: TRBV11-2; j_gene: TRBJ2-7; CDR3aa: CASSLERQASSSYEQYF
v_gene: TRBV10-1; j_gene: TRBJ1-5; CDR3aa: CASSLGSSYSNQPQHF
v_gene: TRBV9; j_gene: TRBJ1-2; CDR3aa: CASSVVSSGDGYTF
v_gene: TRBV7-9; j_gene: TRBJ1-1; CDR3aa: CASSPRRGKAFF
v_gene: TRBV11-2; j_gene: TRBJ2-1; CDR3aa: CASSLTGRRGNEQFF
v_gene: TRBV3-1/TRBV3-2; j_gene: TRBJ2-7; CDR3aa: CASSQDSWRDKAYEQYF
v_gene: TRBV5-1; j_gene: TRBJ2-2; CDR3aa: CASSLGVATGELFF
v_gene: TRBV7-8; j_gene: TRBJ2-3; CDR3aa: CASSQRASGSPIYTQYF
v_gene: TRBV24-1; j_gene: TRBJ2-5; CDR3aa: CATSDWGSGKAVETQYF
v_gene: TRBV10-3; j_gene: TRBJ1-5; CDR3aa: CAISESDRAGGQPQHF
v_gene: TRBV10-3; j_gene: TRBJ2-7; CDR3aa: CAISESGRSSYEQYF
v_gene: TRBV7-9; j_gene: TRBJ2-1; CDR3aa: CASSPGLAGVDEQFF
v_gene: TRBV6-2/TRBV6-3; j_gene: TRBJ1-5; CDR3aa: CASSYSGIGTGRQPQHF
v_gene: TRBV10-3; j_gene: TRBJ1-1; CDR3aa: CAISERAEAFF
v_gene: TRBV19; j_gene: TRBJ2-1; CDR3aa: CASSISGTRGFDEQFF
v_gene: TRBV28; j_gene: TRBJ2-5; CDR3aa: CASSSSGRQETQYF
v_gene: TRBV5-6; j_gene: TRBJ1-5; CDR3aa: CASSWGGQPQHF
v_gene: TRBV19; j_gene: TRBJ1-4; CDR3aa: CASQDSTNEKLFF
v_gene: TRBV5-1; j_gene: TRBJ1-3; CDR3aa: CASSLDRETGNTIYF
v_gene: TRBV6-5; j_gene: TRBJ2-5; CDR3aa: CASSYDGRYQETQYF
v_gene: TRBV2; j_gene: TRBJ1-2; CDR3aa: CASLRDSGYGYTF
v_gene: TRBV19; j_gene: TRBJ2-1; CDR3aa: CAVTAGAGLNEQFF
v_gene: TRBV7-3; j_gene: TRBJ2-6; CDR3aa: CASSSSQLGANVLTF
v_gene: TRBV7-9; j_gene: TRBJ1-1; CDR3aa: CASSHQGHTEAFF
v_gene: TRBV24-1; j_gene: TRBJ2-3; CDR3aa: CATSARPTDTQYF
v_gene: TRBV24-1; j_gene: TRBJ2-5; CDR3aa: CATSESRQGQETQYF
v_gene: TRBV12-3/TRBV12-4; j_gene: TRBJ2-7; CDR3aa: CASSFRHEQYF